This passage covers 21 T cell receptor beta chains from one sample sequenced in a study of blood T cells in healthy people across ages. The use of a sample-barcoded 5' primer and a J-beta primer mix characterized a second PCR of roughly 6 to 11 cycles. TCRdb ran MiXCR on the 5' RACE reads and lists one entry per CDR3 protein. The table shows 800,000 to 1,300,000 distinct CDR3 sequences, with around 25% occurring only once. This sample also appeared in a second study, on T cells of mothers and their children.

Sequenced sample: blood. All receptors derive from a girl aged 2-10 years in good health.

The chain carries TRBV3-1 and TRBJ2-1, with D perhaps being TRBD1 or TRBD2 (5 bases each). This CDR3 spans 16 amino acids. The germline V gene has CDR1 LGHDT and CDR2 YNNKEL (reference sequence). Trimming removed 0 bases from V and 3 bases from J, with 12 bases in between. The CDR3 nucleotides are TGTGCCAGCAGCCAAGATCAGGGAGACGTCTACAATGAGCAGTTCTTC. This translates into CASSQDQGDVYNEQFF.

This clonotype has only a few counts. This chain uses TRBV7-9 with TRBJ2-5; perhaps TRBD1 as D (5 bases). V lost 5 bases, J lost 4 bases, and 11 bases lay in between. CDR1 is SEHNR, CDR2 FQNEAQ, per germline (reference sequence). The CDR3 covers 13 residues. The CDR3 coding sequence is TGTGCCAGCAGCACCAGGGAAGGAGAGACCCAGTACTTC. Its translation: CASSTREGETQYF.

This clonotype came up a few times. Sequence at one end of the junction differs from germline and may be a read error. J is TRBJ1-3 and V is TRBV27, with D perhaps TRBD1 (5 bases). The CDR3 is 15 amino acids. The V gene's germline CDR1 is MNHEY and CDR2 SMNVEV (reference sequence). The CDR3 DNA is TGTGCCAGCAGTTTGAAGGGGTGGAGTGGAAACACCGTATATTTT. It codes for CASSLKGWSGNTVYF.

This chain links TRBV28 with TRBJ2-1; D gene unclear. CDR3 length: 12 residues. Trimming shortened V by 7 bases and J by 6 bases, and 10 bases separated the two germline ends. CDR1 and CDR2 from the germline V gene are MDHEN and SYDVKM. The CDR3 nucleotides read TGTGCCAGCATTAGAGGCCCCAATGAGCAGTTCTTC. It yields the protein CASIRGPNEQFF.

The chain carries TRBV12-3 or TRBV12-4 and TRBJ2-5, with a weak D call TRBD1 (6 bases). The CDR3 spans 14 residues. V was clipped by 3 bases and J by 1 base, with 9 bases between them. The DNA of the CDR3 is TGTGCCAGCAGTTTTGAGGACAGCCAAGAGACCCAGTACTTC. Translating gives CASSFEDSQETQYF.

As regards this clonotype: At one end, the junction sequence differs from germline, possibly due to a read error. The chain links TRBV12-3 or TRBV12-4 to TRBJ2-3, with unresolved D. The CDR3 covers 13 residues. The CDR3 reads CASSLLGSDAQYF. CDR3 coding DNA: TGTGCCAGCAGTTTATTGGGATCAGATGCGCAGTATTTT.

This clonotype turned up a few times. The V gene is TRBV4-1, the J gene TRBJ1-1, with D perhaps TRBD1 (6 bases). The CDR3 totals 13 residues. Germline V gene sequence: CDR1 MGHRA, CDR2 YSYEKL. V lost 3 bases to trimming and J lost 6 bases, with 11 bases between them. The chain's CDR3 is CASSQGGTPEAFF. The CDR3 nucleotides read TGCGCCAGCAGCCAGGGCGGGACACCTGAAGCTTTCTTT.

In its sample, this clonotype was seen a few times. V gene TRBV11-3 combines with J gene TRBJ2-5; 7 bases fit TRBD2. The CDR3 runs to 15 residues. Losses at the gene ends were 5 bases for V and 5 bases for J; bases not matched to a gene: 11. Germline V gene lookup returns CDR1 SGHNT and CDR2 YENEEA. In nucleotides, the CDR3 is TGTGCCAGCAGCACGCGACTAGCAGGAGAGGAGACCCAGTACTTC. This gives the protein CASSTRLAGEETQYF.

V and J are TRBV5-1 and TRBJ2-5, with 9 bases fitting TRBD1. The J call may not be correct, given that the DNA end is closer to TRBJ2-1. CDR1 and CDR2 from the germline V gene are SGHRS and YFSETQ. The CDR3 runs 15 residues. CDR3 amino acids: CASSLGTGSKDEQFF. CDR3 coding DNA: TGCGCCAGCAGCTTAGGGACAGGGTCTAAGGATGAGCAGTTCTTC.

This chain connects TRBV28 to TRBJ1-5; D gene unclear. Per the germline V gene, CDR1 is MDHEN and CDR2 is SYDVKM. The CDR3 totals 17 residues. V lost 3 bases to trimming and J lost 4 bases, with 19 bases between them. CDR3 bases: TGTGCCAGCAGTTTCCTCGACCCCCCGGCGCAGAATCAGCCCCAGCATTTT. This sequence encodes CASSFLDPPAQNQPQHF.

The chain is built from TRBV20-1 and TRBJ2-5; D call uncertain. The last part of the DNA fits TRBJ2-7 better; the J call may be wrong. Germline-derived CDR1 and CDR2 are DFQATT and SNEGSKA (reference sequence). The CDR3 length is 16 residues. The CDR3 sequence: CSARTPLPINGYEQYF. CDR3 coding DNA: TGCAGTGCTAGAACCCCTCTACCCATAAACGGGTACGAGCAGTACTTC.

This clonotype has more than one count but fewer than ten. The rearrangement uses TRBV15 and TRBJ2-7; D is ambiguous. The V and J ends lost 8 bases and 1 base respectively, with 18 bases between them. Germline CDR1 and CDR2: LNHNV and YYDKDF (reference sequence). The CDR3 runs 15 residues. DNA of the CDR3: TGTGCCACCGGGTCCTTGCCGGGCGAGTCCTACGAGCAGTACTTC. Protein: CATGSLPGESYEQYF.

This clonotype appeared a few times. V gene TRBV6-5 combines with J gene TRBJ1-1; D is undetermined. The V and J ends lost 2 bases and 1 base respectively, with 8 bases between them. The CDR3 has 14 amino acids. Germline loops: CDR1 MNHEY, CDR2 SVGAGI. Written as DNA, the CDR3 is TGTGCCAGCAGTTACGGCCCGGGGAACACTGAAGCTTTCTTT. This sequence encodes CASSYGPGNTEAFF.

As DNA, the CDR3 is TGTGCCAGCAGACCAGCGGGGGCGTCCTACAATGAGCAGTTCTTC. This encodes CASRPAGASYNEQFF. The chain has TRBV27 and TRBJ2-1; 8 bases align to TRBD2. V lost 6 bases to trimming and J lost 1 base; unmatched junction nucleotides: 5. The CDR3 contains 15 residues. CDR1 and CDR2 (germline): MNHEY, SMNVEV (reference sequence).

The rearrangement uses TRBV20-1 and TRBJ2-3; 14 positions agree with TRBD2. The CDR3 sequence is 20 residues long. V trimming: 1 base; J trimming: 2 bases; junction bases outside the gene matches: 14. Per germline, CDR1 DFQATT and CDR2 SNEGSKA (reference sequence). In DNA form, the CDR3 reads TGCAGTGCTAGAGTCTCGCACCCGGGACTAGCGGGGGTCGACACAGATACGCAGTATTTT. It encodes CSARVSHPGLAGVDTDTQYF.

This clonotype was found a few times. The chain combines TRBV4-1 with TRBJ1-1; D is possibly TRBD1 (5 bases). The V gene lost 0 bases and the J gene lost 2 bases, with 13 bases spanning the gap. The CDR3 length is 16 residues. Per germline, CDR1 MGHRA and CDR2 YSYEKL. The CDR3 region has the DNA TGCGCCAGCAGCCAAGATGGGGCTGGTGTAAACACTGAAGCTTTCTTT. Its translation is CASSQDGAGVNTEAFF.

This clonotype was counted a few times. V usage is TRBV9 and J usage is TRBJ1-3; D ambiguous. The CDR3 sequence is 15 residues long. CDR1 is SGDLS and CDR2 is YYNGEE in the germline V gene. The V gene lost 1 base and the J gene lost 0 bases, with 8 bases spanning the gap. CDR3: CASSVSPSSGNTIYF. The DNA of the CDR3 is TGTGCCAGCAGCGTATCTCCGAGCTCTGGAAACACCATATATTTT.

This clonotype came up a few times. The junction departs from germline at one end; a sequencing error may be responsible. The chain couples TRBV5-1 to TRBJ2-4; D unresolved. This CDR3 is 14 amino acids long. CDR1 and CDR2 (germline): SGHRS, YFSETQ. This chain's CDR3 is CASSLGRAKNIQYF. The CDR3 DNA reads TGCGCCAGCAGCTTGGGAAGAGCAAAAAACATCCAGTACTTC.

The chain combines TRBV2 with TRBJ1-2; D ambiguous. The germline CDR1 and CDR2 sequences are SNHLY and FYNNEI. The CDR3 is made up of 12 amino acids. Trimming pared 8 bases from V and 9 bases from J, leaving 16 bases between. The CDR3 region is CASPRYRGSYTF. CDR3 nucleotides: TGTGCCAGCCCGAGGTACAGAGGGAGCTACACCTTC.

As for this clonotype: The CDR3 does not close with the conserved phenylalanine or tryptophan, likely indicating a read error. This rearrangement joins TRBV5-1 to TRBJ2-7, with D tentatively TRBD1 (5 bases). CDR1 is SGHRS and CDR2 is YFSETQ in the germline V gene. The germline V and J ends were trimmed by 5 bases and 2 bases, with 5 bases remaining between them. CDR3 length: 11 amino acids. CDR3 in amino acids: CASRDTYEQYL. CDR3 nucleotides: TGCGCCAGCAGGGACACCTACGAGCAGTACCTC.

The chain has TRBV5-1 and TRBJ2-1, with a weak D call TRBD2 (6 bases). The germline gives CDR1 SGHRS, CDR2 YFSETQ. The CDR3 length is 13 residues. V lost 7 bases and J 7 bases, leaving 15 bases between the germline ends. In DNA, the CDR3 is TGCGCCAGCGGCGTCCCAGGGAGGAATGAGCAGTTCTTC. It yields the protein CASGVPGRNEQFF.